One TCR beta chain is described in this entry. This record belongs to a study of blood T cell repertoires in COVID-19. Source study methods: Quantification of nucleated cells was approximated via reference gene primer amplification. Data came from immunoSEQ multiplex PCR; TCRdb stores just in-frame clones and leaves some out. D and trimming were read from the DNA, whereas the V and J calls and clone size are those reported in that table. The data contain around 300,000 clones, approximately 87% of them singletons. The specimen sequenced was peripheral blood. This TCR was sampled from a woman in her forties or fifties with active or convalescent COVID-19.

CDR3 in DNA: TGTGCCAGCAGCGTAGGAGGGGGTGGCTCTGGAAACACCATATATTTT. Translating gives CASSVGGGGSGNTIYF. The rearrangement links TRBV9 to TRBJ1-3; D perhaps matches TRBD1 (6 bases). In germline, CDR1 is SGDLS, CDR2 YYNGEE. This CDR3 comprises 16 residues. The V end was cut by 0 bases, the J end by 0 bases, with 10 bases between.